The source of this T cell receptor beta chain is a study of regulatory T cells in long-lasting Graves disease. As for the study in general: Persistent cases were those of Graves' disease that involved over 5 years of antithyroid drugs with positive TSH receptor antibodies.

Sample time point: persistent/refractory GD, antithyroid drugs over 5 years with positive TRAb. RNA isolated from PBMCs was used to make the TCR library. Construction of the TCR beta libraries employed iRepertoire HTBI primers in conjunction with Arm-PCR of CDR3 regions. As handled by the study authors: The samples included under 75 TRBV and about 13 TRBJ segments. TCRdb reprocessed the multiplex PCR reads with MiXCR, giving one entry per CDR3 protein. The authors' filters were not applied to this entry. The sample has roughly 300,000 distinct CDR3 sequences; 15% to 20% are singletons. The source was peripheral blood mononuclear cells (PBMCs), collected when the disease was refractory, from a patient treated with antithyroid drugs. This sequence was found in a female donor with Graves disease.

This CDR3 is CASSFAGWEVIDEQYF. DNA for the CDR3: TGTGCCAGCAGCTTTGCCGGGTGGGAAGTAATCGACGAGCAGTACTTC. The chain carries TRBV11-2 and TRBJ2-7; D remains ambiguous. Trimming took 3 bases from V and 5 from J, leaving 20 bases between them. Germline V gives CDR1 SGHAT, CDR2 FQNNGV. The CDR3 covers 16 residues.